The clone carrying this T cell receptor beta chain was seen only a few times. The entry originates in a study of blood T cell repertoires in COVID-19. The CDR3 consists of 14 residues. CDR1 is MNHEY, CDR2 SVGAGI, per germline. Trimming removed 5 bases from V and 9 bases from J, with 14 bases in between. The method was immunoSEQ multiplex PCR; TCRdb's version includes in-frame clones alone and lacks a portion of them. Of approximately 250,000 clones in the sample, around four fifths are singletons; the top ten hold approximately 6.3%. The TCR sequence derives from a woman aged 55-70 years with active or convalescent COVID-19. V usage is TRBV6-5 and J usage is TRBJ1-6; D unclear. The sample comprised peripheral blood. CDR3 nucleotides: TGTGCCAGCAGTACTACGAGATTTGGTTCACCCCTCCACTTT. Its protein is CASSTTRFGSPLHF.